This is a list of T cell receptor beta chains from one sample in a study of cytomegalovirus exposure and HLA in healthy donors. The assay was immunoSEQ multiplex PCR, and TCRdb's table has in-frame clones only and misses some. The data contain fewer than 150,000 clones, over 80% of them seen just once; the ten biggest clones take up over 0.2%. The sample taken for sequencing was PBMCs. These receptor sequences come from a man aged 45 to 65 in good health and CMV-seronegative. CDR3s include the opening cysteine and the closing phenylalanine or tryptophan. Fields, in order: CDR3 length, V gene, D gene, clone size, J gene, CDR3 DNA, CDR3 protein. D genes are given only for firm matches. Size values are once, few and many counts, or a class for expanded clones, and some rows have none.

CDR3 length: 16; V gene: TRBV28; D gene: .; clone size: .; J gene: TRBJ1-1; CDR3 DNA: TGTGCCAGCACGTCTGTGTCGGGTCCCCGGATCACTGAAGCTTTCTTT; CDR3 protein: CASTSVSGPRITEAFF
CDR3 length: 14; V gene: TRBV5-1; D gene: TRBD1; clone size: .; J gene: TRBJ1-5; CDR3 DNA: TGCGCCAGCGCAGTATCCAGGGGGAATCAGCCCCAGCATTTT; CDR3 protein: CASAVSRGNQPQHF
CDR3 length: 14; V gene: TRBV6-1; D gene: TRBD1; clone size: .; J gene: TRBJ1-2; CDR3 DNA: TGTGCCAGCAGGACCCCGGGACAGGGCCATGGCTACACCTTC; CDR3 protein: CASRTPGQGHGYTF
CDR3 length: 13; V gene: TRBV25-1; D gene: TRBD1; clone size: .; J gene: TRBJ1-2; CDR3 DNA: TGTGCCAGCAGTGCCGGGACAGTCTATGGCTACACCTTC; CDR3 protein: CASSAGTVYGYTF
CDR3 length: 14; V gene: TRBV25-1; D gene: TRBD1; clone size: .; J gene: TRBJ1-1; CDR3 DNA: TGTGCCAGCAGGAACCGACAGGGTCACACTGAAGCTTTCTTT; CDR3 protein: CASRNRQGHTEAFF
CDR3 length: 16; V gene: TRBV19; D gene: TRBD2; clone size: .; J gene: TRBJ2-1; CDR3 DNA: TGTGCCAGTAGTCCTAGCGGGAGAGTGATCGACAATGAGCAGTTCTTC; CDR3 protein: CASSPSGRVIDNEQFF
CDR3 length: 16; V gene: TRBV5-6; D gene: .; clone size: .; J gene: TRBJ1-6; CDR3 DNA: TGTGCCCGCAGCTTGTTAAGGAGCTCCTATAATTCACCCCTCCACTTT; CDR3 protein: CARSLLRSSYNSPLHF
CDR3 length: 14; V gene: TRBV9; D gene: .; clone size: .; J gene: TRBJ2-7; CDR3 DNA: TGTGCCAGCAGCGTAGCCGGCGGCCACTACGAGCAGTACTTC; CDR3 protein: CASSVAGGHYEQYF
CDR3 length: 16; V gene: TRBV7-9; D gene: TRBD1; clone size: .; J gene: TRBJ2-7; CDR3 DNA: TGTGCCAGCAGCTTAGCAGGTACAGGGGATAATGACGAGCAGTACTTC; CDR3 protein: CASSLAGTGDNDEQYF
CDR3 length: 12; V gene: TRBV5-4; D gene: .; clone size: few; J gene: TRBJ1-2; CDR3 DNA: TGTGCCAGCAGCTTGGGAAGAGACAGCTGGGTCTTC; CDR3 protein: CASSLGRDSWVF
CDR3 length: 14; V gene: TRBV7-2; D gene: .; clone size: .; J gene: TRBJ2-1; CDR3 DNA: TGTGCCAGCAGCTTATCGGGGGGCGGGAATGAGCAGTTCTTC; CDR3 protein: CASSLSGGGNEQFF
CDR3 length: 13; V gene: TRBV9; D gene: .; clone size: .; J gene: TRBJ2-1; CDR3 DNA: TGTGCCAGCAGCGGGGACATCCTGAATGAGCAGTTCTTC; CDR3 protein: CASSGDILNEQFF
CDR3 length: 15; V gene: TRBV4-3; D gene: .; clone size: few; J gene: TRBJ2-2; CDR3 DNA: TGCGCCAGCAGCCAAGATACATCCTGGCTCGGGGAGCTGTTTTTT; CDR3 protein: CASSQDTSWLGELFF
CDR3 length: 14; V gene: TRBV7-9; D gene: .; clone size: .; J gene: TRBJ1-2; CDR3 DNA: TGTGCCAGCAGCCGCGGGGGCAAATTCGAAGGCTACACCTTC; CDR3 protein: CASSRGGKFEGYTF
CDR3 length: 13; V gene: TRBV7-3; D gene: .; clone size: .; J gene: TRBJ2-6; CDR3 DNA: TGTGCCAGCAGCAAGCCGGGGGCCAACGTCCTGACTTTC; CDR3 protein: CASSKPGANVLTF
CDR3 length: 15; V gene: TRBV11-2; D gene: .; clone size: .; J gene: TRBJ2-7; CDR3 DNA: TGTGCCAGCAGCTCATACAGGGTTTCCTCCTACGAGCAGTACTTC; CDR3 protein: CASSSYRVSSYEQYF
CDR3 length: 13; V gene: TRBV9; D gene: TRBD1; clone size: .; J gene: TRBJ1-5; CDR3 DNA: TGTGCCAGCAGCCTCACAGGGGATCAGCCCCAGCATTTT; CDR3 protein: CASSLTGDQPQHF
CDR3 length: 14; V gene: TRBV10-3; D gene: .; clone size: .; J gene: TRBJ2-5; CDR3 DNA: TGTGCCATCAGTGAGCCATCCAGAGGGGAGACCCAGTACTTC; CDR3 protein: CAISEPSRGETQYF
CDR3 length: 16; V gene: TRBV4-3; D gene: .; clone size: .; J gene: TRBJ2-7; CDR3 DNA: TGCGCCAGCAGCCAAGATAGGGGGGGGGCCTACTGGGAGCAGTACTTC; CDR3 protein: CASSQDRGGAYWEQYF
CDR3 length: 16; V gene: TRBV9; D gene: TRBD1; clone size: .; J gene: TRBJ1-1; CDR3 DNA: TGTGCCAGCAGCGAACGGCCGGGACAGATGAACACTGAAGCTTTCTTT; CDR3 protein: CASSERPGQMNTEAFF
CDR3 length: 16; V gene: TRBV5-1; D gene: TRBD2; clone size: .; J gene: TRBJ2-7; CDR3 DNA: TGCGCCAGCAGCTTGGGGGGGACTAGCGGGGACTACGAGCAGTACTTC; CDR3 protein: CASSLGGTSGDYEQYF
CDR3 length: 16; V gene: TRBV5-4; D gene: TRBD1; clone size: .; J gene: TRBJ1-1; CDR3 DNA: TGTGCCAGCAGCCGGGGACAGGCCCCCTCGAACACTGAAGCTTTCTTT; CDR3 protein: CASSRGQAPSNTEAFF
CDR3 length: 13; V gene: TRBV5-1; D gene: .; clone size: once; J gene: TRBJ2-2; CDR3 DNA: TGCGCCAGCAGCCTGCTAAACACCGGGGAGCTGTTTTTT; CDR3 protein: CASSLLNTGELFF
CDR3 length: 15; V gene: TRBV14; D gene: TRBD2; clone size: .; J gene: TRBJ2-7; CDR3 DNA: TGTGCCAGAACCGCCCGACTAGCAGCACGCTACGAGCAGTACTTC; CDR3 protein: CARTARLAARYEQYF
CDR3 length: 13; V gene: TRBV2; D gene: .; clone size: .; J gene: TRBJ2-7; CDR3 DNA: TGTGCCAGCAGTCCCGGGACTCCCTACGAGCAGTACTTC; CDR3 protein: CASSPGTPYEQYF
CDR3 length: 15; V gene: TRBV9; D gene: .; clone size: .; J gene: TRBJ1-1; CDR3 DNA: TGTGCCAGCAGCTTCCAGGGGACGGGGAACACTGAAGCTTTCTTT; CDR3 protein: CASSFQGTGNTEAFF
CDR3 length: 11; V gene: TRBV2; D gene: .; clone size: .; J gene: TRBJ2-1; CDR3 DNA: TGTGCCAGCAGCGCCCGGGAAAATCAGTTCTTC; CDR3 protein: CASSARENQFF
CDR3 length: 14; V gene: TRBV7-6; D gene: TRBD2; clone size: .; J gene: TRBJ2-3; CDR3 DNA: TGTGCCAGCACCCGACTAGCGGGAGTAGATACGCAGTATTTT; CDR3 protein: CASTRLAGVDTQYF
CDR3 length: 15; V gene: TRBV7-9; D gene: .; clone size: .; J gene: TRBJ2-7; CDR3 DNA: TGTGCCAGCAGTCAAATTAAGGGAGGCGACTACGAGCAGTACTTC; CDR3 protein: CASSQIKGGDYEQYF
CDR3 length: 14; V gene: TRBV29-1; D gene: TRBD2; clone size: few; J gene: TRBJ2-2; CDR3 DNA: TGCAGCGTAAGACTAGCGGGGGGTCCCGGGGAGCTGTTTTTT; CDR3 protein: CSVRLAGGPGELFF